A single sample gave rise to the 23 T cell receptor beta chains below, sequenced in a study of brain T cells in children with intractable seizures. Repertoires were generated with immunoSEQ multiplex PCR, while TCRdb's copy carries only in-frame clones and drops some. The sample has roughly 64,000 clones, 90% to 97% seen once. The material sequenced was peripheral blood, taken at surgery. The origin of the receptors is a boy under two years old with focal cortical dysplasia and intractable seizures.

This CDR3 is CASNRDREHYEQYF. CDR3 nucleotide sequence: TGTGCCAGCAACCGGGACAGGGAGCATTACGAGCAGTACTTC. The chain employs TRBV10-3 and TRBJ2-7; 9 bases agree with TRBD1. The ends lost 10 bases at V and 4 bases at J; junction bases unmatched: 11. In germline, CDR1 is ENHRY, CDR2 SYGVKD. The CDR3 runs 14 residues.

This chain uses TRBV7-9 with TRBJ1-2; the D gene is possibly TRBD1 (5 bases). Trimming took off 0 bases at V and 6 bases at J, with 20 bases between the two ends. The CDR3 has 17 amino acids. Germline loops: CDR1 SEHNR, CDR2 FQNEAQ (reference sequence). CDR3 residues: CASSLASLGARGDGYTF. For the CDR3, the DNA is TGTGCCAGCAGCTTAGCGTCGTTAGGGGCAAGAGGGGATGGCTACACCTTC.

The J gene is TRBJ2-5, the V gene TRBV7-9, with 10 positions matching TRBD2. This CDR3 has 17 amino acids. Germline V gene lookup returns CDR1 SEHNR and CDR2 FQNEAQ (reference sequence). The junction had 11 bases not matched to a gene; V was cut back by 4 bases and J by 3 bases. CDR3 protein: CASSSSLGLAGEETQYF. Here the CDR3 DNA reads TGTGCCAGCAGCTCCTCTTTGGGGCTAGCGGGGGAAGAGACCCAGTACTTC.

The chain recombines TRBV6-2 or TRBV6-3 with TRBJ2-1; D uncertain. The CDR3 extends over 14 amino acids. Trimming took 4 bases from V and 2 from J, leaving 9 bases between them. Germline V gene sequence: CDR1 MNHEY, CDR2 SVGEGT. Here the CDR3 DNA reads TGTGCCAGCAGTTCATCCTCGGCCTACAATGAGCAGTTCTTC. Encoded protein: CASSSSSAYNEQFF.

This clone has just a few counts. The chain combines TRBV4-3 with TRBJ2-5; TRBD1 aligns across 9 bases. V dropped 5 bases and J dropped 5; count of bases not matched to a gene: 12. Per germline, CDR1 LGHNA and CDR2 YSLEER. There are 16 residues in the CDR3. Written as DNA, the CDR3 is TGCGCCAGCAGCGCTATACAGGGGGCAGGCGGTGAGACCCAGTACTTC. Its protein product is CASSAIQGAGGETQYF.

This clone showed up just once. The rearrangement links TRBV5-1 to TRBJ1-4; possibly TRBD1 for D (5 bases). This CDR3 has 15 residues. Deletions cut 0 bases from V and 12 bases from J, with 18 bases between. Germline CDR1 and CDR2: SGHRS and YFSETQ. CDR3 sequence: CASSLVSGGEVQLFF. CDR3 in DNA: TGCGCCAGCAGCTTGGTATCTGGGGGTGAAGTTCAACTGTTTTTT.

The rearrangement joins TRBV3-1 (or the pseudogene TRBV3-2) to TRBJ2-3, with 8 positions matching TRBD2. Trimming took 4 bases from V and 1 from J; bases not matched to a gene: 7. The CDR3 contains 16 residues. Per the germline V gene, CDR1 is LGHDT and CDR2 is YNNKEL (reference sequence). The CDR3 region is CASSPTGTRGTDTQYF. The CDR3 nucleotides are TGTGCCAGCAGCCCCACCGGGACTAGGGGCACAGATACGCAGTATTTT.

The chain carries TRBV3-1 (or the pseudogene TRBV3-2) and TRBJ2-5; weak D call: TRBD2 (6 bases). There are 14 residues in the CDR3. Trimming took off 5 bases at V and 4 bases at J, with 14 bases between the two ends. CDR1 and CDR2 (germline): LGHDT, YNNKEL (reference sequence). The CDR3 reads CASSETSFRETQYF. DNA for the CDR3: TGTGCCAGCAGCGAGACTAGTTTTCGAGAGACCCAGTACTTC.

V usage is TRBV6-2 or TRBV6-3 and J usage is TRBJ2-7; TRBD2 matches at 13 bases. This CDR3 spans 15 amino acids. The V gene's germline CDR1 is MNHEY and CDR2 SVGEGT. After removal of 4 bases from V and 4 bases from J, the junction contained 4 bases not matched to a gene. The CDR3 reads CASSFGLAGEYEQYF. The CDR3 DNA is TGTGCCAGCAGTTTTGGACTAGCGGGAGAATACGAGCAGTACTTC.

In nucleotides, the CDR3 is TGTGCCACCAGCAGGTACAGGGGACTGTCTGGTGGCTACACCTTC. Its translation is CATSRYRGLSGGYTF. This chain connects TRBV15 to TRBJ1-2, with TRBD1 identical over 7 bases. CDR1 LNHNV and CDR2 YYDKDF come from the germline V gene (reference sequence). The CDR3 loop spans 15 amino acids. Trimming removed 3 bases from V and 7 bases from J; junction bases left unmatched: 11.

The chain combines TRBV6-2 or TRBV6-3 with TRBJ2-7; unclear D gene. The germline CDR1 and CDR2 sequences are MNHEY and SVGEGT. Trimming pared 0 bases from V and 10 bases from J, leaving 13 bases between. The CDR3 has 13 amino acids. CDR3 nucleotide sequence: TGTGCCAGCAGTTACTCCCTCCTCCGACAACAGTACTTC. It is translated as CASSYSLLRQQYF.

The chain is built from TRBV9 and TRBJ2-7, with D possibly TRBD1 on 6 matching bases. The V gene's germline CDR1 is SGDLS and CDR2 YYNGEE. This CDR3 is 14 amino acids long. The ends were cut back, 3 bases at V and 6 bases at J, with 16 bases in the middle. Here the CDR3 reads CASSGGPSPGEQYF. CDR3 nucleotide sequence: TGTGCCAGCAGCGGGGGGCCATCGCCGGGCGAGCAGTACTTC. Full variable domain (outside the CDR3, taken from reference TRBV9 and TRBJ2-7): DSGVTQTPKHLITATGQRVTLRCSPRSGDLSVYWYQQSLDQGLQFLIQYYNGEERAKGNILERFSAQQFPDLHSELNLSSLELGDSALYFCASSGGPSPGEQYFGPGTRLTVT.

V is TRBV5-5 and J is TRBJ1-4; 8 nucleotides agree with TRBD1. This CDR3 has 15 amino acids. V gave up 4 bases and J gave up 7 bases; unmatched junction bases: 9. Looked up from germline, CDR1 is SGHKS and CDR2 is YYEKEE (reference sequence). CDR3 amino acids: CASSQNRGSVEKLFF. In DNA form, the CDR3 reads TGTGCCAGCAGCCAGAACAGGGGGTCGGTTGAAAAACTGTTTTTT.

There are a few counts of this clone. Other DNA sequences of this sample code for an identical CDR3. DNA of the CDR3: TGTGCCAGCAGTGAACCGCTCAACACTGAAGCTTTCTTT. Translating it yields CASSEPLNTEAFF. The chain recombines TRBV6-1 with TRBJ1-1; D remains ambiguous. Trimming left V 2 bases short and J 2 bases short, with 6 bases between. Germline-derived CDR1 and CDR2 are MNHNS and SASEGT. CDR3 length equals 13 residues.

V usage is TRBV7-2 and J usage is TRBJ1-2, with 9 bases fitting TRBD1. In germline, CDR1 is SGHTA, CDR2 FQGNSA. The ends lost 5 bases at V and 2 bases at J; junction bases unmatched: 6. The CDR3 is 15 residues long. Here the CDR3 DNA reads TGTGCCAGCAGCCTTCGGACAGGGGCCAACTATGGCTACACCTTC. This encodes CASSLRTGANYGYTF.

This chain joins TRBV6-2 or TRBV6-3 and TRBJ2-2, with 14 bases fitting TRBD2. Germline trimming cut 0 bases from V and 6 bases from J; bases unmatched to any gene: 9. This CDR3 region has 19 residues. The germline V gene has CDR1 MNHEY and CDR2 SVGEGT. In DNA, the CDR3 is TGTGCCAGCAGTTACTCGAGGGGACTAGCGGGAGTTTTCCCCGGGGAGCTGTTTTTT. Its translation is CASSYSRGLAGVFPGELFF.

V and J are TRBV5-6 and TRBJ2-7, with D hard to call. CDR1 is SGHDT and CDR2 is YYEEEE in the germline V gene. The V end lost 0 bases, the J end lost 5 bases, and 9 bases lay between the germline ends. This CDR3 has 13 amino acids. CDR3 loop: CASSLVARDEQYF. CDR3 DNA sequence: TGTGCCAGCAGCTTGGTTGCTAGAGACGAGCAGTACTTC.

The V call is TRBV11-3, the J call TRBJ2-1, with TRBD2 matching 8 bases. CDR1 is SGHNT and CDR2 is YENEEA in the germline V gene. The junction had 22 bases not matched to a gene; V was cut back by 7 bases and J by 2 bases. The CDR3 spans 20 residues. The CDR3 DNA follows: TGTGCCAGCACCCAAATCGTACTAGCGGAATCCCCCTTCACCTACAATGAGCAGTTCTTC. This codes for CASTQIVLAESPFTYNEQFF. Full variable domain (rest looked up from reference TRBV11-3 and TRBJ2-1): EAGVVQSPRYKIIEKKQPVAFWCNPISGHNTLYWYLQNLGQGPELLIRYENEEAVDDSQLPKDRFSAERLKGVDSTLKIQPAELGDSAVYLCASTQIVLAESPFTYNEQFFGPGTRLTVL.

This clone has a single count. J is TRBJ1-2 and V is TRBV27; D is possibly TRBD1 (6 bases). Trimming cost V 6 bases and J 0 bases, with 11 bases left between them. The CDR3 has 14 amino acids. Germline V gene lookup returns CDR1 MNHEY and CDR2 SMNVEV (reference sequence). The CDR3 reads CASSWTASNYGYTF. The CDR3 DNA reads as TGTGCCAGCAGCTGGACAGCCTCTAACTATGGCTACACCTTC.

J is TRBJ2-3 and V is TRBV3-1 (or the pseudogene TRBV3-2); perhaps D is TRBD1 or TRBD2 (5 bases each). Trimming shortened V by 4 bases and J by 5 bases, and 13 bases separated the two germline ends. This CDR3 is built from 14 residues. Germline CDR1 LGHDT, CDR2 YNNKEL (reference sequence). CDR3 protein: CASSRRRGVDTQYF. CDR3 nucleotide sequence: TGTGCCAGCAGCCGACGAAGGGGAGTAGATACGCAGTATTTT.

The V and J genes are TRBV4-3 and TRBJ2-1, with 9 bases that match TRBD2. V trimming: 0 bases; J trimming: 8 bases; junction bases outside the gene matches: 20. CDR1 LGHNA and CDR2 YSLEER come from the germline V gene. This CDR3 contains 20 residues. The CDR3 protein is CASSQEPHGRGRAPWDEQFF. For the CDR3, the DNA is TGCGCCAGCAGCCAAGAACCCCATGGGCGCGGGAGGGCCCCTTGGGATGAGCAGTTCTTC.

V usage is TRBV7-2 and J usage is TRBJ2-7, with D maybe TRBD1 (6 bases). V was pared by 4 bases and J by 4 bases, with 20 bases between. This CDR3 has 16 amino acids. The germline gives CDR1 SGHTA, CDR2 FQGNSA. The CDR3 loop reads CASSYRDRRPVYEQYF. Here the CDR3 DNA reads TGTGCCAGCAGCTATAGAGACAGGCGTCCAGTTTACGAGCAGTACTTC.

The gene calls are TRBV18 and TRBJ2-7; a possible D gene is TRBD1 (5 bases). This CDR3 is built from 14 residues. Trimming took off 3 bases at V and 4 bases at J, with 13 bases between the two ends. Per the germline V gene, CDR1 is KGHSH and CDR2 is LQKENI. The CDR3 loop is CASSPQGPDYEQYF. DNA of the CDR3: TGTGCCAGCTCACCCCAGGGCCCAGATTACGAGCAGTACTTC.